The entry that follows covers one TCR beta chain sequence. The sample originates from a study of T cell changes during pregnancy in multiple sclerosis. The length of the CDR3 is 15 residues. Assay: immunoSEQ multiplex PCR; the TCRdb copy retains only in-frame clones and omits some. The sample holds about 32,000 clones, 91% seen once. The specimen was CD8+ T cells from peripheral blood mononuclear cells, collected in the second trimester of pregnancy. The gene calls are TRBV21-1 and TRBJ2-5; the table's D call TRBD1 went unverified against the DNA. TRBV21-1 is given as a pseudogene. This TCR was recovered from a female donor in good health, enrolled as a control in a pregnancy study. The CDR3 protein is CASSKAFPGKETQYF. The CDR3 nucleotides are TGTGCCAGCAGCAAAGCCTTTCCAGGTAAAGAGACCCAGTACTTC.